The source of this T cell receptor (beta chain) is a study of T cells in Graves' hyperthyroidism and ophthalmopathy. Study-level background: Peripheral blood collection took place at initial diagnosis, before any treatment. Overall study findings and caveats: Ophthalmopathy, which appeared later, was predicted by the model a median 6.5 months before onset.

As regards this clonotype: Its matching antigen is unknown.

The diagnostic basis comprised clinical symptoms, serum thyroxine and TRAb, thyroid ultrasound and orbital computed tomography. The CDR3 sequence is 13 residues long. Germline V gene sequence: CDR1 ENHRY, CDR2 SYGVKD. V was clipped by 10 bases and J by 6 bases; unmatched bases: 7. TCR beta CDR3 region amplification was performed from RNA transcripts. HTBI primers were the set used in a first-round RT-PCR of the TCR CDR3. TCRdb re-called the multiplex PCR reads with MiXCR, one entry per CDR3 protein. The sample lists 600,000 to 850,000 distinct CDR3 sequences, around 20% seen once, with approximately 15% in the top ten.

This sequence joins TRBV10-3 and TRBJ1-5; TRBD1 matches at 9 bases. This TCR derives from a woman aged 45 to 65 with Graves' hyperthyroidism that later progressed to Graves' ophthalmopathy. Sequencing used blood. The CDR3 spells CATMGQGGQPQHF. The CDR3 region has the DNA TGTGCCACGATGGGACAGGGAGGTCAGCCCCAGCATTTT.